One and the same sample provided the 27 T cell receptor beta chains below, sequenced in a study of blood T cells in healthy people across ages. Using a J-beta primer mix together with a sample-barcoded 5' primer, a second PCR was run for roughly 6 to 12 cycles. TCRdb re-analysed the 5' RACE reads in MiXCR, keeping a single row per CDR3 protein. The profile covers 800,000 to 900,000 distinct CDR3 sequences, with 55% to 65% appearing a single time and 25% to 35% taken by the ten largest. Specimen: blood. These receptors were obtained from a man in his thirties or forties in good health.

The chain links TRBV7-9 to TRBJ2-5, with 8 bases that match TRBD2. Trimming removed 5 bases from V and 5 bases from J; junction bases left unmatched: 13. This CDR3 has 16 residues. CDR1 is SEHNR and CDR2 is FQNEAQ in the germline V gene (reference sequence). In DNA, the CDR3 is TGTGCCAGCAGCGAACCGGGACTAGGATCAGGGGAGACCCAGTACTTC. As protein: CASSEPGLGSGETQYF.

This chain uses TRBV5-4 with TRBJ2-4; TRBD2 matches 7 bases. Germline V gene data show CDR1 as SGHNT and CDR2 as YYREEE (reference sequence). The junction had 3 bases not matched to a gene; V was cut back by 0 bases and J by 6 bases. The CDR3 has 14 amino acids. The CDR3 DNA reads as TGTGCCAGCAGCTTGGGGCTAGCGGCAAACATTCAGTACTTC. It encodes CASSLGLAANIQYF.

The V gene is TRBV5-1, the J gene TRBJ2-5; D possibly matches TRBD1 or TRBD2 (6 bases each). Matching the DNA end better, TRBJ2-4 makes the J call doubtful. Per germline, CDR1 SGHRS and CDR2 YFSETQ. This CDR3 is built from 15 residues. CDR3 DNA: TGCGCCAGCAGCCCAACGGAGGGGGATCCAAACATTCAGTACTTC. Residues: CASSPTEGDPNIQYF.

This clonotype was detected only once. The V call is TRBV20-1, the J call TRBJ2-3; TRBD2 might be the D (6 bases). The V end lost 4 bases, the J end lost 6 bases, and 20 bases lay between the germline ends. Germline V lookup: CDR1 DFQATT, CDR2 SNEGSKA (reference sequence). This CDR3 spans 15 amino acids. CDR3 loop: CSAKKSAGPGDTQYF. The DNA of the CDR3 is TGCAGTGCTAAAAAATCGGCGGGGCCGGGTGATACGCAGTATTTT.

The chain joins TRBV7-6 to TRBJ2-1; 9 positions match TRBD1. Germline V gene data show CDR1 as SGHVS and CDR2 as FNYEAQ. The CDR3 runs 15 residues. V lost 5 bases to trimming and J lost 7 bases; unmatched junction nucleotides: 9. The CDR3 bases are TGTGCCAGCAGCCGGGGGACAGGGAAGGTAAATGAGCAGTTCTTC. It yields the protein CASSRGTGKVNEQFF.

As DNA, the CDR3 is TGTGCCAGCAGCTCCGGGACAGGGGGACTCACTGAAGCTTTCTTT. Its translation: CASSSGTGGLTEAFF. The chain joins TRBV9 to TRBJ1-1; the match to TRBD1 covers 11 bases. Germline loops: CDR1 SGDLS, CDR2 YYNGEE. This CDR3 is 15 amino acids long. Trimming at V came to 4 bases and at J to 4 bases, leaving 6 bases not matched to a gene. Combining the CDR3 with reference TRBV9 and TRBJ1-1 gives the whole variable domain DSGVTQTPKHLITATGQRVTLRCSPRSGDLSVYWYQQSLDQGLQFLIQYYNGEERAKGNILERFSAQQFPDLHSELNLSSLELGDSALYFCASSSGTGGLTEAFFGQGTRLTVV.

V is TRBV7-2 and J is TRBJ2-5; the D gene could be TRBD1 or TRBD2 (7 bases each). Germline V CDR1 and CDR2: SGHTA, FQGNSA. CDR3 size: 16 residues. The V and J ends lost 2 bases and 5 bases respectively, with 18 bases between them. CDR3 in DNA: TGTGCCAGCAGCTTAAATCCGGGACAGCGGGGTGAGACCCAGTACTTC. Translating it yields CASSLNPGQRGETQYF.

The CDR3: CSAFRAEYRSYGYTF. As DNA, the CDR3 is TGCAGTGCGTTCCGGGCCGAATATAGGAGTTATGGCTACACCTTC. The chain is built from TRBV20-1 and TRBJ1-2; no definite D call. The CDR3 extends over 15 amino acids. Trimming took off 6 bases at V and 5 bases at J, with 22 bases between the two ends. Germline V gives CDR1 DFQATT, CDR2 SNEGSKA (reference sequence).

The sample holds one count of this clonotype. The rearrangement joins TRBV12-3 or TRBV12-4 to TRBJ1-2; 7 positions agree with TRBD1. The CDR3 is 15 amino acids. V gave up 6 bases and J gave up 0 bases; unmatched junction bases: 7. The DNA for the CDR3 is TGTGCCAGCAGATATAACAGGGGTTCTAACTATGGCTACACCTTC. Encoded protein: CASRYNRGSNYGYTF.

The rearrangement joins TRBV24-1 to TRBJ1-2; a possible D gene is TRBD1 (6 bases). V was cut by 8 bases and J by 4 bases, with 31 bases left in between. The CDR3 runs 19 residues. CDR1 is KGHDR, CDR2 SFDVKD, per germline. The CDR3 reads CATTKYDKRAGERSYGYTF. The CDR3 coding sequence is TGTGCCACCACCAAATACGATAAGCGGGCAGGGGAGAGGAGCTATGGCTACACCTTC.

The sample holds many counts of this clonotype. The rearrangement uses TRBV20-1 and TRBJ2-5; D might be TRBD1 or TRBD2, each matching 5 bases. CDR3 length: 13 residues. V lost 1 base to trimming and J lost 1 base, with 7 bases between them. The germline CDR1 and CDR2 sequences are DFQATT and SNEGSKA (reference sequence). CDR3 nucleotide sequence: TGCAGTGCTAGAGTGGGGGTCCAAGAGACCCAGTACTTC. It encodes CSARVGVQETQYF.

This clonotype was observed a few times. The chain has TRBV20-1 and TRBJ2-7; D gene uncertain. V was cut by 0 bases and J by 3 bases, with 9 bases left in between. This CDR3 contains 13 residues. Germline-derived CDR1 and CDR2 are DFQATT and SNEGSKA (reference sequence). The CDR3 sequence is CSAREGLDYEQYF. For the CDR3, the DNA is TGCAGTGCTAGAGAGGGTTTGGACTACGAGCAGTACTTC.

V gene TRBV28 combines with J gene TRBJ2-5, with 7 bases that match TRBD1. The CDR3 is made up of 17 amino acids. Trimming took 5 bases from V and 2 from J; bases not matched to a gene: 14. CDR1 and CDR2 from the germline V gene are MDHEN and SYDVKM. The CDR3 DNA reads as TGTGCCAGCAGTCCACTTACCCCGGGACAGTTACAAGAGACCCAGTACTTC. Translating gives CASSPLTPGQLQETQYF.

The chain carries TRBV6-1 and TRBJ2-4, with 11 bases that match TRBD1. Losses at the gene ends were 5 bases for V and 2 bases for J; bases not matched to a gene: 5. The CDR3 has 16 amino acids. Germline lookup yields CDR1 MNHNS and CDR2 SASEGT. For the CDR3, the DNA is TGTGCCAGCAGTTTGGGGACAGGGGGTTCCAAAAACATTCAGTACTTC. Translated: CASSLGTGGSKNIQYF.

In DNA, the CDR3 is TGTGCCAGCAGCGCAGAAGTGGGGGAGATCCAAGAGACCCAGTACTTC. This translates into CASSAEVGEIQETQYF. The chain links TRBV9 to TRBJ2-5, with D possibly being TRBD1 or TRBD2 (5 bases each). The CDR3 contains 16 residues. The germline V gene has CDR1 SGDLS and CDR2 YYNGEE. V lost 3 bases and J 1 base, leaving 16 bases between the germline ends.

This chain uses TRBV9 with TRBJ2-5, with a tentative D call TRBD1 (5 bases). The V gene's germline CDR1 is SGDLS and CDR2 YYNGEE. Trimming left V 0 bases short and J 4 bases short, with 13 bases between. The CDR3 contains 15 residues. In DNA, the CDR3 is TGTGCCAGCAGCGTAGGCAGGGCATCATCAGAGACCCAGTACTTC. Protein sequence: CASSVGRASSETQYF.

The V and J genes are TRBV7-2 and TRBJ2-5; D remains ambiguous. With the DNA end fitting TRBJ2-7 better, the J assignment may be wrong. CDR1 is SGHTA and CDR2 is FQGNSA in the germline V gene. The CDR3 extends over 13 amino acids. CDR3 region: CASSTALTYEQYF. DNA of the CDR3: TGTGCCAGTAGTACAGCGCTAACCTACGAGCAGTACTTC.

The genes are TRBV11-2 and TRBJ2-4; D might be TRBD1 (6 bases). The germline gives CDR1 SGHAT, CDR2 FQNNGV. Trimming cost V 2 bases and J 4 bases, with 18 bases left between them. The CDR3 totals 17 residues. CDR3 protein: CASSLYHSTGAKNIQYF. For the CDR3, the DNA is TGTGCCAGCAGCTTATACCACTCGACAGGAGCTAAAAACATTCAGTACTTC. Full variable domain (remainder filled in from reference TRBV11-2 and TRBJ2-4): EAGVAQSPRYKIIEKRQSVAFWCNPISGHATLYWYQQILGQGPKLLIQFQNNGVVDDSQLPKDRFSAERLKGVDSTLKIQPAKLEDSAVYLCASSLYHSTGAKNIQYFGAGTRLSVL.

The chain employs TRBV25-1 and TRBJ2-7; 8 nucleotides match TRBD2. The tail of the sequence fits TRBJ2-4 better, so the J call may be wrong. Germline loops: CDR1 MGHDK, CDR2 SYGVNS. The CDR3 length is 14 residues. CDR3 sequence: CASSRGGGRNIQYF. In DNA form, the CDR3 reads TGTGCCAGCAGTCGGGGCGGGGGGCGGAACATTCAGTACTTC.

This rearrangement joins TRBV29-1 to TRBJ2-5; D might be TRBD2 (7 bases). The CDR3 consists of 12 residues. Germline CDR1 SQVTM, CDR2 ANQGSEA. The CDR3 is CTEGGLGETQYF. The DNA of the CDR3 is TGCACCGAGGGGGGGCTGGGGGAGACCCAGTACTTC.

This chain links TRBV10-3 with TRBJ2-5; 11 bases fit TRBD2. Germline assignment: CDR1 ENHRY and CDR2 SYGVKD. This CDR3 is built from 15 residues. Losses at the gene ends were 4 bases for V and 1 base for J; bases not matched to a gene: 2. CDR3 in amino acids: CAISAGTSGQETQYF. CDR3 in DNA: TGTGCCATCAGTGCCGGGACTAGCGGCCAAGAGACCCAGTACTTC.

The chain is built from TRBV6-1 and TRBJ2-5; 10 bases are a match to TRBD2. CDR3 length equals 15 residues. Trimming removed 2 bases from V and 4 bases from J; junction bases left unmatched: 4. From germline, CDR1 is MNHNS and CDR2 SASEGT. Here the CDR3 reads CASSELAGDGETQYF. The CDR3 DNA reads TGTGCCAGCAGTGAACTAGCGGGGGATGGAGAGACCCAGTACTTC.

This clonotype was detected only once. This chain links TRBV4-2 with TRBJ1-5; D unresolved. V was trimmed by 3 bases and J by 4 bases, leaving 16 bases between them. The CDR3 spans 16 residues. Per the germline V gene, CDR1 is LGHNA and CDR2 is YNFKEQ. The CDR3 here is CASSQVAAELNQPQHF. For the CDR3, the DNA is TGTGCCAGCAGCCAGGTAGCGGCTGAGCTTAATCAGCCCCAGCATTTT.

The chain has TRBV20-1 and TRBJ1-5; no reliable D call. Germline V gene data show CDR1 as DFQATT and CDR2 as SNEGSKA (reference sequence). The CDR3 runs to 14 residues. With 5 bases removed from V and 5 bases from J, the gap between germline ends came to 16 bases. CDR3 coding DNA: TGCAGTGCTGAAGATCAGGAAAGATATCAGCCCCAGCATTTT. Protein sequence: CSAEDQERYQPQHF.

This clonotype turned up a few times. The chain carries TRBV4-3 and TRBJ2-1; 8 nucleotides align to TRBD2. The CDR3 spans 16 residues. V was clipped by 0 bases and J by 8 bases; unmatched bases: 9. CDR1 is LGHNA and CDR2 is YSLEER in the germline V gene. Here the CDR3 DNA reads TGCGCCAGCAGCCAAGACGCCGGGGGGGCCATCCATGAGCAGTTCTTC. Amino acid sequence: CASSQDAGGAIHEQFF.

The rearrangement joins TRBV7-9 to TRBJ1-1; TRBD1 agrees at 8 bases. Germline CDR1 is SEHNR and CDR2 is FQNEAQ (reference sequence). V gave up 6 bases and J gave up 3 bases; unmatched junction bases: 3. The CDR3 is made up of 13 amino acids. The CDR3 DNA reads TGTGCCAGCAGTGACAGGGGCGACACTGAAGCTTTCTTT. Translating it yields CASSDRGDTEAFF.

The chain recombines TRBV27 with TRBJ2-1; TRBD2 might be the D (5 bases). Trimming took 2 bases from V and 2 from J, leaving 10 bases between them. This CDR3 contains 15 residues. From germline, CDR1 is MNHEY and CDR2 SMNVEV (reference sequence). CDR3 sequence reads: CASSLEGRAYNEQFF. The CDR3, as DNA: TGTGCCAGCAGTTTAGAGGGTAGGGCCTACAATGAGCAGTTCTTC.